This TCR beta chain came from a study of T-cell reconstitution after alpha-beta-depleted transplantation in children. General study findings and limits: Expanded graft clones numbering several hundred reportedly gave rise to alpha-beta T cells about two months after transplant. Some patients' high day-60 TCRbeta diversity was attributed to recipient cells surviving conditioning. It was newly produced T cells that mostly accounted for T-cell counts and diversity one year after transplant.

As for this clonotype: Its target is not known.

The library targeted TCRbeta and was prepared with unique molecular identifiers. Each CDR3 protein gets one entry after TCRdb re-called the PCR reads with MiXCR. The sample has about a million distinct CDR3 sequences, about 30% seen once. This clonotype was obtained from a boy under two years old who had a stem cell transplant for SCID, so the T cells may come from the graft donor. The specimen comprised PBMCs, mostly from graft donor cells, sampled 360 days after TCRalphabeta/CD19-depleted stem cell transplant.

CDR3 region: CASSLEETDTQYF. CDR3 coding DNA: TGTGCCAGCAGCTTGGAGGAGACAGATACGCAGTATTTT. The chain combines TRBV7-2 with TRBJ2-3, with D perhaps TRBD2 (5 bases). The ends were cut back, 3 bases at V and 3 bases at J, with 7 bases in the middle. This CDR3 spans 13 amino acids. In germline, CDR1 is SGHTA, CDR2 FQGNSA.